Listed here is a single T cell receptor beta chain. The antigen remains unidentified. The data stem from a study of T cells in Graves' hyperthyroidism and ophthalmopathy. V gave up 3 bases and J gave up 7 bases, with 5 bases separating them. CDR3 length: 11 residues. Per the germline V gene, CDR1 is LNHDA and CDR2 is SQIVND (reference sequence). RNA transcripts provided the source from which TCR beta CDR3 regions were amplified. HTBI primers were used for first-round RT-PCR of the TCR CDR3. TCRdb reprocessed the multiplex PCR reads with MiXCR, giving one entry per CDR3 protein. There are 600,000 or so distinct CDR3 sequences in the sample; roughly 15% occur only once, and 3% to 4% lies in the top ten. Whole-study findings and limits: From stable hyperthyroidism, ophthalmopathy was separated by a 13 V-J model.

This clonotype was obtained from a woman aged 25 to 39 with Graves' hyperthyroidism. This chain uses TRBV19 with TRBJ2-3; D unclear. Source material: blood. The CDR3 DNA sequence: TGTGCCAGTAGTATGTCGTATACGCAGTATTTT. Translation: CASSMSYTQYF.